This T cell receptor beta chain was observed in a study of cytomegalovirus exposure and HLA in healthy donors. V lost 0 bases and J lost 0; bases outside the gene matches: 4. This CDR3 is built from 17 residues. Germline CDR1 and CDR2: SGDLS and YYNGEE. In its sample, this clone was seen a few times. Samples came from healthy bone marrow donors. A multiplex PCR was run with 60 Vbeta primers and 13 Jbeta primers. This table comes from immunoSEQ multiplex PCR, and its TCRdb copy is limited to in-frame clones, with some not included. The data contain 150,000 or so clones, 77% of them seen just once; the ten biggest clones take up roughly 3.9%.

The material sequenced was PBMCs. The clonotype comes from a male donor in good health and CMV-seropositive. This sequence joins TRBV9 and TRBJ2-1, with TRBD1 identical over 9 bases. For the CDR3, the DNA is TGTGCCAGCAGCGTAGGACCGGGACAGGGCTCCTACAATGAGCAGTTCTTC. Amino acid sequence: CASSVGPGQGSYNEQFF.